This T cell receptor (beta chain) emerged from a study of naive and memory T cell subsets. The CDR3 runs 14 residues. V was pared by 1 base and J by 2 bases, with 12 bases between. Germline CDR1 SQVTM, CDR2 ANQGSEA. Study-wide results and limits: Diversity fell and Gini index rose from naive through CM, EM, EMRA. Over 90% of naive TCR sequences appeared only once, unlike memory subsets.

This clonotype was counted at least ten times. Its matching antigen is unknown. The beta constant-region primer was an equimolar mix of two oligonucleotides covering TRBC1 and TRBC2. The ligated cDNA underwent four PCR rounds using SP2 and nested alpha and beta constant-region primers. TCRdb itself ran the UMI-ligation and nested PCR reads through MiXCR, one entry per CDR3 protein. The sample lists 95,000 to 150,000 distinct CDR3 sequences; 36% were seen once. The sequenced sample was central memory CD4+ T cells from blood. This sequence joins TRBV29-1 and TRBJ2-7; D may be TRBD1 or TRBD2 (6 bases each). The receptor comes from a human donor in good health. Here the CDR3 reads CSVEGRGTPYEQYF. The CDR3, as DNA: TGCAGCGTTGAAGGTCGGGGGACACCCTACGAGCAGTACTTC.